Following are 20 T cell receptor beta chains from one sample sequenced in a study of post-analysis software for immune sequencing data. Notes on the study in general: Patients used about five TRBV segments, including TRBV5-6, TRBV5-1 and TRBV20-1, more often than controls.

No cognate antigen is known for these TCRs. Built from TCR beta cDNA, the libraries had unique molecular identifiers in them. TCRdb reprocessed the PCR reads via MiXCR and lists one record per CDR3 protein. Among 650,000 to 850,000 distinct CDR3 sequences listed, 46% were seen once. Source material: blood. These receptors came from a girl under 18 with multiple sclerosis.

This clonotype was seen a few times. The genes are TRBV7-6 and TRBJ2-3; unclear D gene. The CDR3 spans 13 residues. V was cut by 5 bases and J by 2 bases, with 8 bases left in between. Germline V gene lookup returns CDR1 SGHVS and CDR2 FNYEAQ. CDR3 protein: CASSATVTDTQYF. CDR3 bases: TGTGCCAGCAGCGCCACAGTCACAGATACGCAGTATTTT.

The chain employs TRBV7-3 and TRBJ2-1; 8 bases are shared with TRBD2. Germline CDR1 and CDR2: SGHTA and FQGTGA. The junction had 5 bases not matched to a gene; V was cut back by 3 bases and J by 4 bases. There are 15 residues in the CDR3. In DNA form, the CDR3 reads TGTGCCAGCAGCTTCGGGAGCGGGGGTTACAATGAGCAGTTCTTC. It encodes CASSFGSGGYNEQFF.

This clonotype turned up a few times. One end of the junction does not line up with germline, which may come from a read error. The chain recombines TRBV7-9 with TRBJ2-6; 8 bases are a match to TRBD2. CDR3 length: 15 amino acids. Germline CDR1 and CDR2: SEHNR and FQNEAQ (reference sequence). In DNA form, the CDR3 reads TGTGCCAGCAGCCGGGGGGGGAATGCGGTCAACGTCTTGACTTTC. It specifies CASSRGGNAVNVLTF.

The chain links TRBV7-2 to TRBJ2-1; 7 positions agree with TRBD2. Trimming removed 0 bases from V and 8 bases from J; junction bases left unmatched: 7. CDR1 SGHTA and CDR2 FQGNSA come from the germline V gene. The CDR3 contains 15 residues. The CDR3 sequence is CASSLAGGSSHEQFF. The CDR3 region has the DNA TGTGCCAGCAGCTTAGCGGGGGGGTCTAGCCATGAGCAGTTCTTC. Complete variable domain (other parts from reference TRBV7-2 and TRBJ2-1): GAGVSQSPSNKVTEKGKDVELRCDPISGHTALYWYRQSLGQGLEFLIYFQGNSAPDKSGLPSDRFSAERTGGSVSTLTIQRTQQEDSAVYLCASSLAGGSSHEQFFGPGTRLTVL.

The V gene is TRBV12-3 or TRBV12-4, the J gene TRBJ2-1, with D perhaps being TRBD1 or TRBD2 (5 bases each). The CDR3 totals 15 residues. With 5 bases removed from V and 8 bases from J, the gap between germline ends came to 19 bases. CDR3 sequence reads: CASSTRDHLVDEQFF. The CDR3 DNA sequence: TGTGCCAGCAGTACCCGGGACCACTTGGTTGATGAGCAGTTCTTC.

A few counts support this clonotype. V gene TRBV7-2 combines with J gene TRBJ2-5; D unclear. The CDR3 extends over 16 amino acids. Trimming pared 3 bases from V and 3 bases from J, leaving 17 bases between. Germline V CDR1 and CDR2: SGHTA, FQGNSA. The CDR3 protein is CASSLPELMLEETQYF. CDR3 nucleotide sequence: TGTGCCAGCAGCTTGCCCGAATTGATGTTGGAAGAGACCCAGTACTTC.

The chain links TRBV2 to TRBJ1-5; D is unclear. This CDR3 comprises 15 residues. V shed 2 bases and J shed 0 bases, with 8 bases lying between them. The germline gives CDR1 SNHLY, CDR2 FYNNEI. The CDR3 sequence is CASSEPDYSNQPQHF. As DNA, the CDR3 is TGTGCCAGCAGTGAACCAGACTATAGCAATCAGCCCCAGCATTTT. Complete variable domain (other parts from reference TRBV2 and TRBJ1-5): EPEVTQTPSHQVTQMGQEVILRCVPISNHLYFYWYRQILGQKVEFLVSFYNNEISEKSEIFDDQFSVERPDGSNFTLKIRSTKLEDSAMYFCASSEPDYSNQPQHFGDGTRLSIL.

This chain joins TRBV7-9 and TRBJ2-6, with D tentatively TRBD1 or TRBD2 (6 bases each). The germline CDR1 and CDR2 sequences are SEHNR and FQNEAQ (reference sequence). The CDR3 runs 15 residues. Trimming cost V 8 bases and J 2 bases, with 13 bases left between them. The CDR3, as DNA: TGTGCCAGCCAAAGGGGGGTCACTGGGGCCAACGTCCTGACTTTC. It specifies CASQRGVTGANVLTF.

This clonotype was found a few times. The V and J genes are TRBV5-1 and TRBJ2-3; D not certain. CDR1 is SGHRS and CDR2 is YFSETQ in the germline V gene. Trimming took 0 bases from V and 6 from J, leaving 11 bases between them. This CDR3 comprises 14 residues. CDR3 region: CASSLEGTPDTQYF. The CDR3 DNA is TGCGCCAGCAGCTTGGAGGGAACGCCCGATACGCAGTATTTT.

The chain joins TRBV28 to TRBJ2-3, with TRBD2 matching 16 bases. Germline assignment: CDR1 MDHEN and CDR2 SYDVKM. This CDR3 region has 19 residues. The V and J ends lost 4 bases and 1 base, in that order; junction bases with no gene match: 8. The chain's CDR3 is CASSSPGLAGGKGTDTQYF. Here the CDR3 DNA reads TGTGCCAGCAGTTCACCGGGACTAGCGGGAGGGAAGGGCACAGATACGCAGTATTTT. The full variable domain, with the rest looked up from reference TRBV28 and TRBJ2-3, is DVKVTQSSRYLVKRTGEKVFLECVQDMDHENMFWYRQDPGLGLRLIYFSYDVKMKEKGDIPEGYSVSREKKERFSLILESASTNQTSMYLCASSSPGLAGGKGTDTQYFGPGTRLTVL.

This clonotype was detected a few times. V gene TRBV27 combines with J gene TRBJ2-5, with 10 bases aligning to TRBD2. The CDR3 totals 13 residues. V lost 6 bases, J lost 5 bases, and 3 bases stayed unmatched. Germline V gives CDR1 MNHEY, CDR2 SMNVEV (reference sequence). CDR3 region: CASRRAGGETQYF. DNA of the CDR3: TGTGCCAGCAGGCGAGCGGGAGGGGAGACCCAGTACTTC.

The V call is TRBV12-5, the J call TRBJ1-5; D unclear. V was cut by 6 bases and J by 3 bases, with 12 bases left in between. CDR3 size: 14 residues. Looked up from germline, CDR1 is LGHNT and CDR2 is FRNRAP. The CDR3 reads CASGPESINQPQHF. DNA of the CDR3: TGTGCTAGTGGCCCAGAATCAATCAATCAGCCCCAGCATTTT.

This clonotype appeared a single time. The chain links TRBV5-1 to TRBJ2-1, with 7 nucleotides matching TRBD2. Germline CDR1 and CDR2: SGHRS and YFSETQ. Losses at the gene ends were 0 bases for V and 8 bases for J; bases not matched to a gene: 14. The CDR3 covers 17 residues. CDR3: CASSLAIGGRVLDEQFF. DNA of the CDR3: TGCGCCAGCAGCTTGGCCATCGGCGGGAGAGTCTTGGATGAGCAGTTCTTC.

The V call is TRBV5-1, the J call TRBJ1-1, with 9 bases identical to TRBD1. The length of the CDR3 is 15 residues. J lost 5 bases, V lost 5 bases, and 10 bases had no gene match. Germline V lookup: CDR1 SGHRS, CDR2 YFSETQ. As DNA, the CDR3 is TGCGCCAGCAGAACTGTGGGACAGGGTTGGACTGAAGCTTTCTTT. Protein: CASRTVGQGWTEAFF.

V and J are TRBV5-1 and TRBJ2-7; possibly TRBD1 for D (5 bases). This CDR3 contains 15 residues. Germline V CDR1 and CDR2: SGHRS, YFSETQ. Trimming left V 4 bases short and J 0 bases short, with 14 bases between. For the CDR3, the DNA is TGCGCCAGCAGCATCCACAGGTCGAGCTCCTACGAGCAGTACTTC. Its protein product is CASSIHRSSSYEQYF.

The DNA for the CDR3 is TGTGCCAGCAGCCCCTCGTTTTGGGGGGAGGGAGGCACAGATACGCAGTATTTT. It specifies CASSPSFWGEGGTDTQYF. The chain combines TRBV7-3 with TRBJ2-3; TRBD2 agrees at 7 bases. The CDR3 extends over 18 amino acids. CDR1 and CDR2 from the germline V gene are SGHTA and FQGTGA. With V trimmed by 5 bases and J by 1 base, 15 bases remained unmatched.

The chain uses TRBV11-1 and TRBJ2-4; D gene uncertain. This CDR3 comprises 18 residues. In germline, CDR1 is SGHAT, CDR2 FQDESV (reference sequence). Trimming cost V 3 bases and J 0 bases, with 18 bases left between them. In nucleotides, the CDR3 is TGTGCCAGCAGCTTCTTGGTCGCACACCCCCTAGCCAAAAACATTCAGTACTTC. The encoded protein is CASSFLVAHPLAKNIQYF.

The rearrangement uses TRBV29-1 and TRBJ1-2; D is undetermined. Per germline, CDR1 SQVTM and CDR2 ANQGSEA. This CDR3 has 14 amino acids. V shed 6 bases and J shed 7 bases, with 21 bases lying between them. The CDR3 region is CSVPLGENFFGYTF. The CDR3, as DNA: TGCAGCGTCCCCCTCGGGGAAAACTTTTTTGGCTACACCTTC.

CDR3: CASSLDSGRGETQYF. The CDR3 DNA reads TGTGCCAGCAGCTTGGATTCCGGACGAGGGGAGACCCAGTACTTC. The chain combines TRBV7-9 with TRBJ2-5; D is possibly TRBD2 (5 bases). The V gene lost 3 bases and the J gene lost 5 bases, with 16 bases spanning the gap. The CDR3 spans 15 residues. Germline values: CDR1 SEHNR, CDR2 FQNEAQ (reference sequence).

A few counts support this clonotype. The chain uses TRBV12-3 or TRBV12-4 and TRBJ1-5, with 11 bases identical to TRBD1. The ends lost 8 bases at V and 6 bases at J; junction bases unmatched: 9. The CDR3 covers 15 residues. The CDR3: CASVPGTGGGQPQHF. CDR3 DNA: TGTGCCAGCGTCCCCGGGACAGGGGGTGGTCAGCCCCAGCATTTT.